This record looks at one TCR beta chain sequence and its context. The source of the sample is a study of PD-1 blockade in classical Hodgkin lymphoma. The table came from immunoSEQ multiplex PCR; TCRdb's copy has only in-frame clones and leaves some out. The profile shows about 36,000 clones, roughly 89% of them singletons. Time point indicated: newly diagnosed, previously untreated cHL patient sample. Magnetic negative selection served to purify CD4+ T cells out of PBMCs that had been thawed. PBMCs from patients with newly diagnosed, untreated classical Hodgkin lymphoma served as a comparison group for the relapsed/refractory trial patients. J lost 9 bases, V lost 2 bases, and 8 bases had no gene match. The germline V gene encodes CDR1 SNHLY and CDR2 FYNNEI. The CDR3 has 16 residues.

The V call is TRBV2, the J call TRBJ1-6; TRBD1 matches at 9 bases. The receptor comes from a human donor with classical Hodgkin lymphoma. Sequenced input: CD4+ T cells from blood. The CDR3 protein is CASSEKVGTGPSPLHF. Here the CDR3 DNA reads TGTGCCAGCAGTGAAAAGGTGGGGACAGGGCCTTCACCCCTCCACTTT.